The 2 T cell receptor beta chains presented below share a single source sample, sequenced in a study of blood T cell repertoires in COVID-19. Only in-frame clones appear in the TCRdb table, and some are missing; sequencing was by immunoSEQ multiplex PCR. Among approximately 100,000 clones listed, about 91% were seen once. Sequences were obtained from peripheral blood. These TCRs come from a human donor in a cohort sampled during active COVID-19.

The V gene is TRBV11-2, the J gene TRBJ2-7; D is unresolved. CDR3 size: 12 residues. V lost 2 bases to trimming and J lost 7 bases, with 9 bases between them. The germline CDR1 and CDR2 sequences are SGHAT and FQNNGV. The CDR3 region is CASSLLVAEQYF. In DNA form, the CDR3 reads TGTGCCAGCAGCTTATTGGTGGCTGAGCAGTACTTC.

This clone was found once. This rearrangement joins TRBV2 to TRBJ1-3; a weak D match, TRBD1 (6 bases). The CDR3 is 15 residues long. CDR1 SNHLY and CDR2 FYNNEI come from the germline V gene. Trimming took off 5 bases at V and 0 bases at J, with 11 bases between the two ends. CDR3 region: CASSYRALSGNTIYF. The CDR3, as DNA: TGTGCCAGCAGTTACAGGGCCCTCTCTGGAAACACCATATATTTT.